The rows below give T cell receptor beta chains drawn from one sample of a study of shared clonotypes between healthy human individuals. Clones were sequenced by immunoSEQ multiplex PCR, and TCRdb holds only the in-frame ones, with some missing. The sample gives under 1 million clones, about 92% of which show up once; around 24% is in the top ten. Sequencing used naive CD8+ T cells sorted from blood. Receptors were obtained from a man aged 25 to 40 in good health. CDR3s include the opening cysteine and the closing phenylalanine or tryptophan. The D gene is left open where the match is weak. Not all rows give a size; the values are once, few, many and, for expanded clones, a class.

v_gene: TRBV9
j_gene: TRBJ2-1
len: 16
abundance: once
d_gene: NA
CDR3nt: TGTGCCAGCAGCGATCCTTTGGTTAATAGGGAGGACGAGCAGTTCTTC
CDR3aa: CASSDPLVNREDEQFF

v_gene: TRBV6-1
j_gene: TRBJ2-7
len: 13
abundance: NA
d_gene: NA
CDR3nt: TGTGCCAGCTCTAGTCGGACGTCCTACGAGCAGTACTTC
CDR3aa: CASSSRTSYEQYF

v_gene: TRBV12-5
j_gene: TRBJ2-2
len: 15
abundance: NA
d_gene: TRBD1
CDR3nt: TGTGCTAGTGGGTGGGGACAGCGAAACACCGGGGAGCTGTTTTTT
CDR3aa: CASGWGQRNTGELFF

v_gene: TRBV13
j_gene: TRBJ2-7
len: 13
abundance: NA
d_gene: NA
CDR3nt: TGTGCCAGCAGCTTAGGGGCCCCGGGGGAGCAGTACTTC
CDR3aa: CASSLGAPGEQYF

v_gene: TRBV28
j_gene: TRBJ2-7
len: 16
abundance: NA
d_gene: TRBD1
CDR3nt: TGTGCCAGCAGTTTCCCGAAAACAGGGGGGTCCTACGAGCAGTACTTC
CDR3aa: CASSFPKTGGSYEQYF

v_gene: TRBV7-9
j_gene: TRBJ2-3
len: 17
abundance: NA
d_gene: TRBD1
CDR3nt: TGTGCCAGCAGCCCGACCCGGGACAGGGAAAATCCAGATACGCAGTATTTT
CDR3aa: CASSPTRDRENPDTQYF

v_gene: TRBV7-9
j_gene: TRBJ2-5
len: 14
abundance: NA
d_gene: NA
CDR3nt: TGTGCCAGCAGCCGAATAGACTGGAAAGAGACCCAGTACTTC
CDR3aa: CASSRIDWKETQYF

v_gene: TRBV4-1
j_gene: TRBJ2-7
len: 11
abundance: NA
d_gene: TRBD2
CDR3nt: TGCGCCAGCGCTAGCGGCTACGAGCAGTACTTC
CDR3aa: CASASGYEQYF

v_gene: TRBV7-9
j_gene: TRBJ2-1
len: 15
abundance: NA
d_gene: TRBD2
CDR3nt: TGTGCCAGCAGCCCGAGCGGGAGCCGGGGTGTTGAGCAGTTCTTC
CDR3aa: CASSPSGSRGVEQFF

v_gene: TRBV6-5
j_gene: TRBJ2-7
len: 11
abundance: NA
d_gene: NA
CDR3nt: TGTGCCAGCGGGGCTACCTACGAGCAGTACTTC
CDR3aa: CASGATYEQYF

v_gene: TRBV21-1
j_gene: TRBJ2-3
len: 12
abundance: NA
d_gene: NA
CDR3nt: TGTGCCAGCAAGTATTTGACAGATACGCAGTATTTT
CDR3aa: CASKYLTDTQYF

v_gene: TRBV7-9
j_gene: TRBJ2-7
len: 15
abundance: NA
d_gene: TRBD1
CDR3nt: TGTGCCAGCAGCCCCAGTAAGGGACAGGGGTACGAGCAGTACTTC
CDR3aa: CASSPSKGQGYEQYF

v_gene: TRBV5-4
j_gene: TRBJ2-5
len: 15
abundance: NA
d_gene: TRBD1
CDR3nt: TGTGCCAGCAGCATAAGACAGGGGGCAAGAGAGACCCAGTACTTC
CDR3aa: CASSIRQGARETQYF

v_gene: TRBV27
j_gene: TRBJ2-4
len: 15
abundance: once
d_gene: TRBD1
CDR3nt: TGTGCCAGCAGTTTAATGGGTCAGGGGGCTTACATTCAGTACTTC
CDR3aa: CASSLMGQGAYIQYF

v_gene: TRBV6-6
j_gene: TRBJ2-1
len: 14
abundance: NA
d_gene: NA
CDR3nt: TGTGCCAGCAGTTATTCGGTGGAATACAATGAGCAGTTCTTC
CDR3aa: CASSYSVEYNEQFF

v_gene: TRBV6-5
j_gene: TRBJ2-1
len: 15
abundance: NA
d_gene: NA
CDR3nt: TGTGCCAGCGGCCTAACCAGCGGGCTCTACAATGAGCAGTTCTTC
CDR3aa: CASGLTSGLYNEQFF

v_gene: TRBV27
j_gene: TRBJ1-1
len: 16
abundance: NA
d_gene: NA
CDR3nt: TGTGCCAGCAGAAGGGACTCCGGACAGCTGAACACTGAAGCTTTCTTT
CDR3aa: CASRRDSGQLNTEAFF

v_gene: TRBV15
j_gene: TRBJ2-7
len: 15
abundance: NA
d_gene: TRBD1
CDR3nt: TGTGCCACCAGCTTTCGGACAGGAAGCTCCTACGAGCAGTACTTC
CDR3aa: CATSFRTGSSYEQYF

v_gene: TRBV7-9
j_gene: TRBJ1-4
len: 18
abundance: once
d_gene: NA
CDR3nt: TGTGCCAGCAGGAGCGGTTCCCATCCAGGCGGAGAACCTGAGAAACTGTTTTTT
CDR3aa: CASRSGSHPGGEPEKLFF

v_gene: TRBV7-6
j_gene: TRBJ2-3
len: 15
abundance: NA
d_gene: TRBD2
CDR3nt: TGTGCCAGCAGCTTAACAGGCGGGAGTATCGATACGCAGTATTTT
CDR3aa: CASSLTGGSIDTQYF

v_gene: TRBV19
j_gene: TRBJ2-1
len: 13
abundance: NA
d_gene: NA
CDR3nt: TGTGCCAGTAGTGTCGGCGGGCTCAATGAGCAGTTCTTC
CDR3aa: CASSVGGLNEQFF

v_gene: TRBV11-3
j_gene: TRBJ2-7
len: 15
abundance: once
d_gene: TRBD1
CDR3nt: TGTGCCAGCAGCTTAGCCCCGGGACAGAGCTACGAGCAGTACTTC
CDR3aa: CASSLAPGQSYEQYF

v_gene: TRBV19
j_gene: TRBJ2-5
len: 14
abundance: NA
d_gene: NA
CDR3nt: TGTGCCAGTACCTTTACCAGGGGAGGAGAGACCCAGTACTTC
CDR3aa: CASTFTRGGETQYF

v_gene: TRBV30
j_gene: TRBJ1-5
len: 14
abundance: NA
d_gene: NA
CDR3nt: TGTGCCTGGACCCCCGGGGCAGGGAGTCAGCCCCAGCATTTT
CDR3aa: CAWTPGAGSQPQHF

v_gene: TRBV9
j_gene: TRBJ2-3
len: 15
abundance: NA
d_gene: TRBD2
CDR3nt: TGTGCCAGCAGCGTAGTTGACTCGGGGGGAGATACGCAGTATTTT
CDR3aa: CASSVVDSGGDTQYF

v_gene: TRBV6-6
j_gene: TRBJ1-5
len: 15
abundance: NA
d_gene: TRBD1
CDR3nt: TGTGCCAGCAGTGCCCCAGGGGGCCTCGATCAGCCCCAGCATTTT
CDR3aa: CASSAPGGLDQPQHF

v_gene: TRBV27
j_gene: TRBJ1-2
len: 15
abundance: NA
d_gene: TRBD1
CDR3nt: TGTGCCAGCACCCTGGAGGCAGGGGGCAACTATGGCTACACCTTC
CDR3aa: CASTLEAGGNYGYTF